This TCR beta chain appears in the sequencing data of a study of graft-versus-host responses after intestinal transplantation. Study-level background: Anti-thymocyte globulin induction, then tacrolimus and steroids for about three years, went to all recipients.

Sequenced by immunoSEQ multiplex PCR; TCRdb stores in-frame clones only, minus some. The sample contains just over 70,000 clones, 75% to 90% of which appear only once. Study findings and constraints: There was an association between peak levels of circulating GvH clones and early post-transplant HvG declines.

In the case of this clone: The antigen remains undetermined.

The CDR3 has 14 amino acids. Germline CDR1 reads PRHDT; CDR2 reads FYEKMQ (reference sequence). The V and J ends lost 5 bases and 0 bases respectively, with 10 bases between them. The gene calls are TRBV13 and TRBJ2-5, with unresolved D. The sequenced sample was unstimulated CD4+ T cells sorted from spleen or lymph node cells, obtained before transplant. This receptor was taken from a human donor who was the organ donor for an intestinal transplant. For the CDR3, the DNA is TGTGCCAGCAGCCCTCAGAAGAACCAAGAGACCCAGTACTTC. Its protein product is CASSPQKNQETQYF.